This TCR beta chain was sequenced for a study of T-cell reconstitution after alpha-beta-depleted transplantation in children. Trimming took 9 bases from V and 0 from J, leaving 13 bases between them. In germline, CDR1 is KGHDR, CDR2 SFDVKD. The CDR3 has 14 amino acids. Notes on the study in general: From newly produced T cells came most of the T-cell counts and diversity one year after transplant. Reportedly, roughly two months post-transplant, alpha-beta T cells arose from several hundred expanded graft clones.

Unique molecular identifiers tagged the TCRbeta library. TCRdb itself ran the PCR reads through MiXCR, one entry per CDR3 protein. The sample has some 460,000 distinct CDR3 sequences; around 16% are singletons. This clonotype was detected only a few times. Its matching antigen is unknown. The sequenced sample was PBMCs, mostly from graft donor cells, obtained 360 days after TCRalphabeta/CD19-depleted stem cell transplant. The chain links TRBV24-1 to TRBJ2-5, with D unresolved. The receptor was derived from a boy under three years old who had a stem cell transplant for Wiskott-Aldrich syndrome, so the T cells may come from the graft donor. The CDR3 sequence is CATWAPDYQETQYF. The CDR3 nucleotides are TGTGCCACCTGGGCTCCCGATTACCAAGAGACCCAGTACTTC.